The 16 T cell receptor beta chains listed next were all sequenced from one sample in a study of low-dose radiotherapy and immunotherapy resistance in tumors. Covering alpha and beta chains, TRAV- and TRBV-specific primers were used for the first-strand cDNA. TCRs were amplified for about 18 PCR cycles with a constant-region primer and V-primer adapter. MiXCR was run by TCRdb on the reads, yielding one entry per CDR3 protein. The sample lists tens of thousands of distinct CDR3 sequences, around a third occurring once. Time point reported: before trial treatment. This sample comprised PBMCs, obtained before treatment. Every receptor here comes from a female donor with ovarian cancer.

V is TRBV7-9 and J is TRBJ2-1; no clear D. The CDR3 totals 12 residues. Germline V CDR1 and CDR2: SEHNR, FQNEAQ (reference sequence). The V end lost 5 bases, the J end lost 15 bases, and 17 bases lay between the germline ends. CDR3 DNA sequence: TGTGCCAGCAGCCTCGACGGCAACAATGGGTTCTTC. Residues: CASSLDGNNGFF.

This clonotype has at least ten counts. The rearrangement links TRBV14 to TRBJ2-7; D tentatively fits TRBD1 or TRBD2 (5 bases each). V lost 2 bases to trimming and J lost 6 bases, with 11 bases between them. The CDR3 sequence is 13 residues long. Germline assignment: CDR1 SGHDN and CDR2 FVKESK. The CDR3 DNA reads TGTGCCAGCAGCCAATTTGCAGGGACCGAGCAGTACTTC. Its translation is CASSQFAGTEQYF.

The chain employs TRBV14 and TRBJ2-7, with D possibly being TRBD1 (5 bases). The CDR3 is 14 residues long. Germline V gene sequence: CDR1 SGHDN, CDR2 FVKESK. Trimming cost V 0 bases and J 6 bases, with 12 bases left between them. CDR3 loop: CASSQDLPTGEQYF. For the CDR3, the DNA is TGTGCCAGCAGCCAAGATCTACCAACAGGCGAGCAGTACTTC.

Many counts were recorded for this clonotype. This chain connects TRBV20-1 to TRBJ2-7, with D possibly being TRBD2 (6 bases). Germline assignment: CDR1 DFQATT and CDR2 SNEGSKA (reference sequence). V was pared by 3 bases and J by 3 bases, with 15 bases between. The length of the CDR3 is 14 residues. Written as DNA, the CDR3 is TGCAGTGCTAGGAGAGCCGGGAGCATCTACGAGCAGTACTTC. Translated, it gives CSARRAGSIYEQYF.

In the case of this clonotype: A read error is the likely source, as a far larger clone sits one nucleotide away. J is TRBJ2-2 and V is TRBV7-9; TRBD2 is a possible D gene (5 bases). Germline loops: CDR1 SEHNR, CDR2 FQNEAQ (reference sequence). The CDR3 sequence is 13 residues long. CDR3 sequence: CASSSGPSGEPFF. CDR3 DNA sequence: TGTGCCAGCAGCTCGGGCCCGTCCGGGGAGCCGTTTTTT.

The V and J genes are TRBV2 and TRBJ2-1; TRBD2 might be the D (5 bases). V was trimmed by 7 bases and J by 4 bases, leaving 17 bases between them. CDR1 and CDR2 from the germline V gene are SNHLY and FYNNEI. There are 15 residues in the CDR3. The CDR3 region has the DNA TGTGCCAGCACCGAGGCCCCTAGCAGATACAATGAGCAGTTCTTC. Its translation is CASTEAPSRYNEQFF.

This clonotype was found many times. The junction and the germline gene differ at one end; a read error may be behind it. The chain employs TRBV5-1 and TRBJ2-2; D perhaps matches TRBD2 (6 bases). The CDR3 spans 16 residues. Germline CDR1 SGHRS, CDR2 YFSETQ. CDR3 in amino acids: CASSLSGSVGTGELFF. CDR3 coding DNA: TGTGCCAGCAGCTTGTCCGGGAGCGTAGGCACCGGGGAGCTGTTTTTT.

This clonotype was counted a few times. The V gene is TRBV7-8, the J gene TRBJ2-7; D assignment may be TRBD1 or TRBD2 (5 bases each). The CDR3 runs 17 residues. Trimming removed 4 bases from V and 2 bases from J, with 21 bases in between. Germline V gives CDR1 SGHVS, CDR2 FQNEAQ. The CDR3 DNA reads TGTGCCAGCAGCTCCAGCCTCCCGGGGACGGACCCCTACGAGCAGTACTTC. Its protein product is CASSSSLPGTDPYEQYF.

The chain is built from TRBV5-6 and TRBJ2-1, with unresolved D. Trimming removed 7 bases at V and 0 bases at J, with 20 bases between. Germline CDR1 reads SGHDT; CDR2 reads YYEEEE. CDR3 length: 17 amino acids. CDR3 coding DNA: TGTGCCAGCTTCATTTTTTTTTTTTACTACTCCTACAATGAGCAGTTCTTC. Its translation: CASFIFFFYYSYNEQFF.

This clonotype was seen many times. V usage is TRBV7-2 and J usage is TRBJ2-7; TRBD2 aligns across 10 bases. V lost 2 bases to trimming and J lost 7 bases; unmatched junction nucleotides: 14. CDR3 length: 17 residues. The germline V gene has CDR1 SGHTA and CDR2 FQGNSA. CDR3 coding DNA: TGTGCCAGCAGCTTAATTGGTACTAGCGGGACGTCTCGGGAGCAGTACTTC. Translation gives CASSLIGTSGTSREQYF.

In its sample, this clonotype was seen many times. This chain's CDR3 is CASSQAPHKFGTDTQYF. The CDR3, as DNA: TGCGCCAGCAGCCAGGCACCTCACAAGTTCGGCACAGATACGCAGTATTTT. V and J are TRBV5-1 and TRBJ2-3; no definite D call. Germline lookup yields CDR1 SGHRS and CDR2 YFSETQ. The CDR3 totals 17 residues. The germline V and J ends were trimmed by 4 bases and 1 base, with 19 bases remaining between them.

This clonotype was picked up many times. This chain uses TRBV6-6 with TRBJ2-7; 9 nucleotides line up with TRBD1. The germline V gene has CDR1 MNHNY and CDR2 SVGAGI (reference sequence). The V and J ends lost 5 bases and 1 base, in that order; junction bases with no gene match: 6. The CDR3 sequence is 15 residues long. This CDR3 reads CASSPGTGQSYEQYF. For the CDR3, the DNA is TGTGCCAGCAGTCCCGGGACAGGGCAATCCTACGAGCAGTACTTC.

This clonotype was seen a few times. A far bigger clonotype differs at one base, so this is likely a read error. This chain joins TRBV4-1 and TRBJ2-1; tentative D call: TRBD2 (6 bases). The CDR3 extends over 16 amino acids. Germline V gene lookup returns CDR1 MGHRA and CDR2 YSYEKL. V lost 1 base, J lost 13 bases, and 23 bases lay in between. CDR3 loop: CASSQGGAGRAETQFF. The DNA of the CDR3 is TGCGCCAGCAGCCAAGGCGGCGCGGGGCGGGCCGAGACCCAGTTCTTC.

V is TRBV7-2 and J is TRBJ2-7; a weak D match, TRBD1 (6 bases). This CDR3 is built from 16 residues. CDR1 and CDR2 from the germline V gene are SGHTA and FQGNSA. Trimming cost V 2 bases and J 2 bases, with 16 bases left between them. The CDR3 coding sequence is TGTGCCAGCAGCTTATCTATTGCCAGGGGTGCCTACGAGCAGTACTTC. It translates to CASSLSIARGAYEQYF.

V and J are TRBV6-5 and TRBJ2-1, with TRBD1 matching over 10 bases. The V and J ends lost 2 bases and 3 bases, in that order; junction bases with no gene match: 7. Germline V gene sequence: CDR1 MNHEY, CDR2 SVGAGI. The CDR3 covers 17 residues. The CDR3 nucleotides are TGTGCCAGCAGTTACCTGGGTGGGACAGGGGTCTACAATGAGCAGTTCTTC. This gives the protein CASSYLGGTGVYNEQFF.

This clonotype was recorded many times. The rearrangement joins TRBV12-3 or TRBV12-4 to TRBJ2-5; the D gene is possibly TRBD2 (5 bases). This CDR3 is 13 amino acids long. The V and J ends lost 5 bases and 1 base respectively, with 8 bases between them. The CDR3 bases are TGTGCCAGCAGTACAGCGGCCCAAGAGACCCAGTACTTC. Translated, it gives CASSTAAQETQYF.